A selection of T cell receptor beta chains follows, all from one sample in a study of cytotoxic CD8 clonotypes in ibrutinib-treated CLL. Repertoires were generated with immunoSEQ multiplex PCR, while TCRdb's copy carries only in-frame clones and drops some. The table includes 250,000 to 350,000 clones, roughly three quarters detected once. This specimen consisted of PBMCs, obtained at disease progression, from a patient treated with ibrutinib. The receptors shown here come from a human donor with chronic lymphocytic leukemia. Both conserved end residues are part of each CDR3. The D gene is left open where the match is weak. The size field is filled for only some rows; it gives once, few, many or a size class.

cdr3_nt cdr3_aa d_call j_call clone_size v_call
TGTGCCAGCAGCCCCGGGGGCGATGAGCAGTTCTTC CASSPGGDEQFF . TRBJ2-1 once TRBV11-3
TGTGCCAGCAGTCAAGACGCGAGGGATGAGCAGTTCTTC CASSQDARDEQFF . TRBJ2-1 . TRBV6-4
TGCGCCAGCAGCTTGGAACTAGCGGGGCAAGATACGCAGTATTTT CASSLELAGQDTQYF TRBD2 TRBJ2-3 . TRBV5-1
TGTGCCAGCACCCCTCGGGCACACAAGGGGGGGCAGGGGGTCTCCTACGAGCAGTACTTC CASTPRAHKGGQGVSYEQYF . TRBJ2-7 many TRBV7-6
TGTGCCAGCTCACCATGGCATCATGGTGAAAAACTGTTTTTT CASSPWHHGEKLFF . TRBJ1-4 . TRBV18
TGCGCCAGCAGAGCGGCCGGGACCCACACTGAAGCTTTCTTT CASRAAGTHTEAFF . TRBJ1-1 . TRBV4-1
TGTGCCAGCAGTTTCCCCCAGGGGATTAGCTACGAGCAGTACTTC CASSFPQGISYEQYF . TRBJ2-7 . TRBV28
TGCGCCAGCAGCTTAACAGGGGGCGCGGCTGAAAAACTGTTTTTT CASSLTGGAAEKLFF TRBD1 TRBJ1-4 . TRBV5-1
TGTGCCAGCAGCCCCCCCCGGGCGACTGAAGCTTTCTTT CASSPPRATEAFF . TRBJ1-1 . TRBV9
TGTGCCAGCAGCGTAGCCGTCAGCCCCTACGAGCAGTACTTC CASSVAVSPYEQYF . TRBJ2-7 . TRBV9
TGTGCCAGCAGCTTGGGACAGGGTTCAGCTTTCTTT CASSLGQGSAFF TRBD1 TRBJ1-1 . TRBV7-6
TGTGCCAGCAGCATCAGACTGAGCTCTGGGGCCAACGTCCTGACTTTC CASSIRLSSGANVLTF . TRBJ2-6 . TRBV7-9
TGTGCCAGCAGCTTAGTGGCAGGGTATCATGGCTACACCTTC CASSLVAGYHGYTF . TRBJ1-2 . TRBV7-8
TGTGCCAGCAGCTTAGGAGCTAGCGGCCGGGAGACCCAGTACTTC CASSLGASGRETQYF TRBD2 TRBJ2-5 . TRBV7-2
TGTGCCAGCAGTTCCGGGACAGGGCTCGACGAGCAGTACTTC CASSSGTGLDEQYF TRBD1 TRBJ2-7 few TRBV11-3
TGTGCCAGCAGCTTAACGTTGGGACAGGGGCCAGATACGCAGTATTTT CASSLTLGQGPDTQYF TRBD1 TRBJ2-3 . TRBV7-3
TGTGCCAGCAGCTTGGGTGGGACACTTAACTATGGCTACACCTTC CASSLGGTLNYGYTF . TRBJ1-2 . TRBV11-2
TGTGCCAGCAGTGTAAAGGACGGACCCTACGAGCAGTACTTC CASSVKDGPYEQYF . TRBJ2-7 . TRBV2
TGCGCCAGCAGCTTCGAGTTGGGACTAGCGGGGACGGAGACCCAGTACTTC CASSFELGLAGTETQYF TRBD2 TRBJ2-5 . TRBV5-1
TGTGCCAGCAGCACCTTAACAGCACATACGCAGTATTTT CASSTLTAHTQYF . TRBJ2-3 . TRBV13